Described below is a single TCR beta chain sequence and its context. This entry is derived from a study of patients and donors after allogeneic stem cell transplantation. This CDR3 is 13 amino acids long. Per the germline V gene, CDR1 is DFQATT and CDR2 is SNEGSKA (reference sequence). Trimming pared 6 bases from V and 4 bases from J, leaving 13 bases between. TCRdb reanalysed the RT-PCR reads using MiXCR and keeps one entry per CDR3 protein. The sample lists 25,000 to 30,000 distinct CDR3 sequences, about 8% occurring once. The J gene is TRBJ2-1, the V gene TRBV20-1; tentatively, D is TRBD2 (5 bases). The receptor comes from a human donor who was either an allogeneic HSCT recipient or a stem cell or donor lymphocyte infusion donor (not recorded which). It is not recorded whose cells these are; they may come from a transplant donor. The source material was blood, either unsorted or a sorted T cell fraction (not recorded which). The CDR3 bases are TGCAGTGCCCCTTGGGAGACATACAATGAGCAGTTCTTC. Translation: CSAPWETYNEQFF.